The 27 T cell receptor beta chains in this list originate from one sample, sequenced in a study of regulatory T cells in long-lasting Graves disease. Stated time point: newly diagnosed GD, antithyroid drugs for less than 3 months. There was RNA extracted from PBMCs, and the TCR library was made from it. Both iRepertoire HTBI primers and Arm-PCR of CDR3 regions were used to build the TCR beta libraries. Each CDR3 protein gets one entry after TCRdb re-called the multiplex PCR reads with MiXCR. The sample lists 440,000 or so distinct CDR3 sequences; 15% were seen once. In addition, the sample was reused for a study of T cells in Graves' hyperthyroidism and ophthalmopathy.

The source was peripheral blood mononuclear cells (PBMCs), collected at new diagnosis, from a patient treated with antithyroid drugs. Receptor source: a woman aged 30 to 39 with Graves disease.

This clonotype was detected ten times or more. The V and J genes are TRBV30 and TRBJ2-3; D gene unclear. The CDR3 is 13 residues long. Trimming cost V 2 bases and J 6 bases, with 12 bases left between them. Germline assignment: CDR1 GTSNPN and CDR2 SVGIG (reference sequence). CDR3 nucleotide sequence: TGTGCCTGGAGTTTTAACTGGGCTGATACGCAGTATTTT. Encoded protein: CAWSFNWADTQYF.

This clonotype came up many times. The V and J genes are TRBV5-1 and TRBJ2-7; TRBD2 might be the D (6 bases). V was shortened by 2 bases and J by 4 bases, with 16 bases between the two germline ends. Germline V lookup: CDR1 SGHRS, CDR2 YFSETQ. This CDR3 is built from 15 residues. The CDR3 region has the DNA TGCGCCAGCAGCTTCCTCATGACAGCGGGTTACGAGCAGTACTTC. This codes for CASSFLMTAGYEQYF.

This clonotype appeared many times. The rearrangement uses TRBV5-1 and TRBJ2-2, with D possibly being TRBD2 (6 bases). CDR1 is SGHRS and CDR2 is YFSETQ in the germline V gene. The CDR3 length is 17 residues. Trimming cost V 0 bases and J 0 bases, with 12 bases left between them. Here the CDR3 reads CASSLELGLANTGELFF. The CDR3 DNA is TGCGCCAGCAGCTTGGAGTTGGGACTCGCGAACACCGGGGAGCTGTTTTTT.

The chain combines TRBV11-2 with TRBJ1-5; D ambiguous. The CDR3 sequence is 16 residues long. Trimming cost V 4 bases and J 0 bases, with 13 bases left between them. Germline V gene lookup returns CDR1 SGHAT and CDR2 FQNNGV. In nucleotides, the CDR3 is TGTGCCAGCAGCTCAGGAAGCGGGCCTAGCAATCAGCCCCAGCATTTT. Amino acid sequence: CASSSGSGPSNQPQHF.

At least ten counts were recorded for this clonotype. The chain combines TRBV19 with TRBJ1-5; D remains unclear. Trimming left V 3 bases short and J 3 bases short, with 15 bases between. The CDR3 runs 16 residues. Germline V gene lookup returns CDR1 LNHDA and CDR2 SQIVND (reference sequence). CDR3 DNA: TGTGCCAGTAGTATCTCCCCGGGGAGGAACAATCAGCCCCAGCATTTT. Amino acids: CASSISPGRNNQPQHF.

This chain uses TRBV9 with TRBJ2-5, with D possibly being TRBD2 (5 bases). The ends were cut back, 6 bases at V and 4 bases at J, with 16 bases in the middle. Germline values: CDR1 SGDLS, CDR2 YYNGEE. This CDR3 has 14 residues. CDR3 protein: CASTPTGSTETQYF. The CDR3 DNA sequence: TGTGCCAGCACCCCTACGGGGAGTACAGAGACCCAGTACTTC.

This clonotype has only a few counts. V usage is TRBV30 and J usage is TRBJ1-3; the match to TRBD1 covers 7 bases. Germline V gene sequence: CDR1 GTSNPN, CDR2 SVGIG (reference sequence). V was clipped by 3 bases and J by 5 bases; unmatched bases: 10. The CDR3 covers 15 residues. The CDR3 protein is CAWSQDRIGRNTIYF. Written as DNA, the CDR3 is TGTGCCTGGAGCCAGGACAGGATCGGTAGAAACACCATATATTTT. The full variable domain, in which reference TRBV30 and TRBJ1-3 provide the parts outside the CDR3, is SQTIHQWPATLVQPVGSPLSLECTVEGTSNPNLYWYRQAAGRGLQLLFYSVGIGQISSEVPQNLSASRPQDRQFILSSKKLLLSDSGFYLCAWSQDRIGRNTIYFGEGSWLTVV.

Many counts were recorded for this clonotype. This chain connects TRBV3-1 to TRBJ2-3; 14 nucleotides align to TRBD2. The CDR3 extends over 17 amino acids. Germline CDR1 and CDR2: LGHDT and YNNKEL (reference sequence). The V gene end was trimmed by 4 bases and the J gene end by 3 bases; junction bases not matched to a gene: 6. CDR3 in DNA: TGTGCCAGCAGCCCTGGGACTAGCGGGAGTTCGACAGATACGCAGTATTTT. This codes for CASSPGTSGSSTDTQYF.

In this sample, this clonotype turned up many times. The chain carries TRBV6-2 or TRBV6-3 and TRBJ2-7; 7 bases map to TRBD1. Per germline, CDR1 MNHEY and CDR2 SVGEGT. With V trimmed by 5 bases and J by 5 bases, 12 bases remained unmatched. The CDR3 covers 15 residues. In DNA, the CDR3 is TGTGCCAGCAGTGGCCCTAGAGGGGGCGGCGACGAGCAGTACTTC. It yields the protein CASSGPRGGGDEQYF.

This chain joins TRBV19 and TRBJ2-2; 9 bases line up with TRBD1. The J segment lost 7 bases and the V segment lost 5 bases, leaving 8 bases of the junction unmatched. CDR3 length equals 15 residues. Germline lookup yields CDR1 LNHDA and CDR2 SQIVND (reference sequence). The CDR3 nucleotides are TGTGCCAGTAGTCTAAAGACAGGGGGAATCGGGGAGCTGTTTTTT. Translation: CASSLKTGGIGELFF. Full variable domain (outside the CDR3, taken from reference TRBV19 and TRBJ2-2): DGGITQSPKYLFRKEGQNVTLSCEQNLNHDAMYWYRQDPGQGLRLIYYSQIVNDFQKGDIAEGYSVSREKKESFPLTVTSAQKNPTAFYLCASSLKTGGIGELFFGEGSRLTVL.

This clonotype was observed many times. The chain links TRBV24-1 to TRBJ1-5, with 9 bases that match TRBD1. The V gene's germline CDR1 is KGHDR and CDR2 SFDVKD. The V segment lost 2 bases and the J segment 0 bases; nucleotides outside the gene matches: 1. This CDR3 has 16 amino acids. CDR3 amino acids: CATSDSGQGSNQPQHF. CDR3 coding DNA: TGTGCCACCAGTGATTCGGGACAGGGTAGCAATCAGCCCCAGCATTTT.

This clonotype came up many times. This sequence joins TRBV6-1 and TRBJ1-2, with 9 bases lining up with TRBD1. CDR1 and CDR2 (germline): MNHNS, SASEGT. V lost 4 bases and J lost 3; bases outside the gene matches: 12. The CDR3 consists of 17 residues. The CDR3 coding sequence is TGTGCCAGCAGTGCAAACATCGGGACAGGGACTTACTATGGCTACACCTTC. As protein: CASSANIGTGTYYGYTF.

This clonotype was observed at least ten times. The gene calls are TRBV7-9 and TRBJ1-1; tentative D call: TRBD1 (5 bases). This CDR3 comprises 11 residues. Germline CDR1 SEHNR, CDR2 FQNEAQ (reference sequence). V shed 11 bases and J shed 5 bases, with 12 bases lying between them. CDR3 in DNA: TGTGCCTCCCCGGGACCAACTGAAGCTTTCTTT. Amino acids: CASPGPTEAFF.

Points on this clonotype: This sequence may be a read error, since a much larger clone differs from it by one base. The rearrangement uses TRBV3-1 and TRBJ2-2; 8 nucleotides match TRBD1. The CDR3 loop spans 15 amino acids. Trimming took 3 bases from V and 4 from J; bases not matched to a gene: 4. From germline, CDR1 is LGHDT and CDR2 YNNKEL (reference sequence). This CDR3 is CASSQGGQGTGELFF. The DNA for the CDR3 is TGTGCCAGCAGCCAGGGTGGACAGGGCACCGGGGAGCTGTTTTTT.

For the CDR3, the DNA is TGCGCCAGCAGCCAAGAAGGACAGCATTATGGCTACACCTTC. Its translation is CASSQEGQHYGYTF. V is TRBV4-1 and J is TRBJ1-2; maybe TRBD1 (6 bases). The CDR3 has 14 residues. The germline CDR1 and CDR2 sequences are MGHRA and YSYEKL. The germline V and J ends were trimmed by 0 bases and 5 bases, with 10 bases remaining between them.

This clonotype was found many times. The chain joins TRBV28 to TRBJ2-3; 9 positions match TRBD2. V lost 8 bases, J lost 2 bases, and 8 bases stayed unmatched. From germline, CDR1 is MDHEN and CDR2 SYDVKM. The CDR3 contains 15 residues. The CDR3 reads CASSPTSGNTDTQYF. The CDR3 bases are TGTGCCAGCTCCCCGACTAGCGGTAACACAGATACGCAGTATTTT. Supplemented by reference TRBV28 and TRBJ2-3, the full variable domain reads DVKVTQSSRYLVKRTGEKVFLECVQDMDHENMFWYRQDPGLGLRLIYFSYDVKMKEKGDIPEGYSVSREKKERFSLILESASTNQTSMYLCASSPTSGNTDTQYFGPGTRLTVL.

V is TRBV9 and J is TRBJ1-2; perhaps TRBD1 as D (6 bases). The CDR3 extends over 15 amino acids. Germline CDR1 is SGDLS and CDR2 is YYNGEE. V was pared by 0 bases and J by 4 bases, with 13 bases between. CDR3 sequence: CASSVEAGVAYGYTF. CDR3 sequence (DNA): TGTGCCAGCAGCGTAGAGGCAGGGGTCGCCTATGGCTACACCTTC.

The rearrangement uses TRBV5-6 and TRBJ1-1; the D gene is possibly TRBD1 (5 bases). The CDR3 has 16 amino acids. Germline CDR1 reads SGHDT; CDR2 reads YYEEEE. V gave up 3 bases and J gave up 0 bases, with 15 bases separating them. The chain's CDR3 is CASSSQGWGVNTEAFF. CDR3 sequence (DNA): TGTGCCAGCAGCTCTCAGGGCTGGGGAGTGAACACTGAAGCTTTCTTT. Full variable domain (outside the CDR3, taken from reference TRBV5-6 and TRBJ1-1): DAGVTQSPTHLIKTRGQQVTLRCSPKSGHDTVSWYQQALGQGPQFIFQYYEEEERQRGNFPDRFSGHQFPNYSSELNVNALLLGDSALYLCASSSQGWGVNTEAFFGQGTRLTVV.

This clonotype was seen only a few times. The chain recombines TRBV19 with TRBJ2-1, with D maybe TRBD2 (5 bases). CDR3 length: 13 amino acids. Trimming shortened V by 5 bases and J by 8 bases, and 13 bases separated the two germline ends. Germline CDR1 and CDR2: LNHDA and SQIVND (reference sequence). Written as DNA, the CDR3 is TGTGCCAGTAGTTCTACTGCGGGCTATGAGCAGTTCTTC. Its protein product is CASSSTAGYEQFF. The full variable domain, rest sourced from reference TRBV19 and TRBJ2-1, is DGGITQSPKYLFRKEGQNVTLSCEQNLNHDAMYWYRQDPGQGLRLIYYSQIVNDFQKGDIAEGYSVSREKKESFPLTVTSAQKNPTAFYLCASSSTAGYEQFFGPGTRLTVL.

This clonotype was seen at least ten times. This chain joins TRBV3-1 and TRBJ2-3; 14 bases line up with TRBD2. The V segment lost 3 bases and the J segment 6 bases; nucleotides outside the gene matches: 14. The V gene's germline CDR1 is LGHDT and CDR2 YNNKEL (reference sequence). There are 19 residues in the CDR3. The CDR3 spells CASSHEPLGLAGEGDTQYF. CDR3 nucleotide sequence: TGTGCCAGCAGCCACGAGCCCTTGGGACTAGCGGGAGAGGGTGATACGCAGTATTTT.

CDR3 in amino acids: CAISGTGVEAFF. The CDR3, as DNA: TGTGCCATCAGTGGGACAGGGGTCGAAGCTTTCTTT. This chain joins TRBV10-3 and TRBJ1-1; 9 positions match TRBD1. Looked up from germline, CDR1 is ENHRY and CDR2 is SYGVKD. V lost 4 bases to trimming and J lost 8 bases; unmatched junction nucleotides: 2. The CDR3 has 12 amino acids.

This clonotype occurred many times. This chain links TRBV29-1 with TRBJ2-7; 8 bases are a match to TRBD1. Germline V lookup: CDR1 SQVTM, CDR2 ANQGSEA. The CDR3 loop spans 13 amino acids. The V and J ends lost 4 bases and 5 bases, in that order; junction bases with no gene match: 7. The CDR3 DNA follows: TGCAGCGTTGGGAACAGGGGGGTCAACGAGCAGTACTTC. Its translation: CSVGNRGVNEQYF.

This clonotype was picked up a small number of times. The rearrangement uses TRBV19 and TRBJ2-7; possible D gene TRBD2, 6 bases. Trimming stripped 4 bases from V and 3 bases from J, with 16 bases between. Per the germline V gene, CDR1 is LNHDA and CDR2 is SQIVND (reference sequence). The CDR3 has 15 residues. In DNA form, the CDR3 reads TGTGCCAGTAGTAAAGCCGGGACTGGGGGCTACGAGCAGTACTTC. It codes for CASSKAGTGGYEQYF.

The chain is built from TRBV12-3 or TRBV12-4 and TRBJ1-5; 8 positions match TRBD1. The length of the CDR3 is 13 residues. V was clipped by 6 bases and J by 6 bases; unmatched bases: 4. In DNA, the CDR3 is TGTGCCAGCAGCCCCGACAGGGGTCAGCCCCAGCATTTT. The encoded protein is CASSPDRGQPQHF.

This clonotype came up many times. The V and J genes are TRBV20-1 and TRBJ2-3; D gene unclear. Germline V gives CDR1 DFQATT, CDR2 SNEGSKA (reference sequence). The CDR3 extends over 13 amino acids. Between the trimmed V and J ends, which lost 4 bases and 0 bases, there was a span of 8 bases. CDR3 sequence (DNA): TGCAGTGCTAAGTCTCCTAGCACAGATACGCAGTATTTT. This gives the protein CSAKSPSTDTQYF.

This clonotype has ten or more counts. This chain links TRBV25-1 with TRBJ2-3; TRBD2 matches 12 bases. This CDR3 is 15 amino acids long. CDR1 and CDR2 from the germline V gene are MGHDK and SYGVNS. With 4 bases clipped from V and 4 bases from J, the junction kept 3 bases outside the gene matches. DNA of the CDR3: TGTGCCAGCAGTGTGACTAGCGGGAGCGCAGATACGCAGTATTTT. The encoded protein is CASSVTSGSADTQYF.

This clonotype was seen only a few times. This sequence may be a read error, since a much larger clone differs from it by one base. This chain joins TRBV20-1 and TRBJ2-7; 14 bases match TRBD2. The CDR3 is made up of 16 amino acids. Per germline, CDR1 DFQATT and CDR2 SNEGSKA (reference sequence). V dropped 0 bases and J dropped 7; count of bases not matched to a gene: 8. The CDR3 DNA follows: TGCAGTGCTAGAGACCTGACTAGCGGGAGGGCCAATGAGCAGTACTTC. Translating gives CSARDLTSGRANEQYF.